This T cell receptor beta chain is from a study of immune evolution from preneoplasia to lung adenocarcinoma (dated by TCRdb to about 2021). In the study overall: HLA loss of heterozygosity was found in 7% of AIS, approximately 14% of MIA and under 40% of ADC lesions, and in no AAH lesions. The immune data were integrated with whole exome sequencing and methylation data from the same cohort of nodules. The overall cohort comprised around 48 patients with pulmonary nodules who underwent surgical resection. Resected precursor lesions (AAH, AIS, MIA) and invasive adenocarcinomas were compared with paired morphologically normal lung tissue. TCR sequencing data were obtained from 51 patients. The study profiled immune contexture across lung adenocarcinoma precursors and invasive adenocarcinoma using immune gene expression, TCR sequencing and multiplex immunofluorescence. POLYSOLVER was used to infer Class I HLA alleles from exome data, while LOHHLA was used to detect allele-specific HLA loss. The sample size depended on which specimens were available, not on a prior power calculation. The study reported that approximately 98 samples were used for TCR sequencing. Paper-wide results and their limitations: Top T cell clone frequencies were highest in normal lung and appeared to decrease progressively from AAH through AIS, MIA and invasive adenocarcinoma. The highest clonality was observed in normal lung, whereas higher T cell density and diversity but lower clonality appeared to be present in later-stage lesions. T cell clonality was highest in KRAS-mutant nodules compared with EGFR-mutant or double wild-type lesions. The findings rested on association rather than direct causation, and larger cohorts with long-term follow-up and longitudinal biopsies were considered necessary. All patients were from Japan and China, so applicability to Western populations was uncertain.

Using the immunoSEQ hsTCRbeta Kit, TCR beta CDR3 regions were sequenced from DNA. As for the original processing: The ImmunoSEQ Analyzer was used to analyse the TCR sequencing data. T cell clonality was calculated on productive rearrangements as 1 minus Pielou's evenness. To measure T cell diversity, the inverse Simpson index was applied to productive templates. T cell density was defined as TCR beta template counts normalized to usable DNA, with usable DNA estimated by amplifying and sequencing housekeeping genes. Two-sided Kruskal-Wallis tests were used to compare TCR metrics across histologic stages. TCRdb carries this immuneACCESS record with in-frame sequences only. Its versions omit some clonotypes, under half of them owing to an unresolved V gene in the studies checked, with the rest unexplained. D and trimming were read from the DNA, whereas the V and J calls and clone size are those reported in that table. The sample has a few thousand clones on record, 88% of them singletons. The ten largest clones represent about 2.4% of the sample.

On this clone itself: The antigen it recognizes is unknown. No base quality values were provided; no much bigger clone lies one nucleotide off.

Resection was performed on patients in Japan or China between the mid-2010s and the late 2010s. Two lung cancer pathologists independently confirmed the histologic diagnosis of each case on H&E slides. Macro-dissection after pathologic assessment enriched premalignant or tumor cells for nucleic acid extraction. The AllPrep DNA/RNA FFPE Kit was used to isolate DNA from FFPE tissue. Counted from cysteine to phenylalanine, this CDR3 has 15 amino acids. Kept here is only the CDR3 DNA, which spans 45 bases and is read in frame from base 1. As encoded in the germline V gene, CDR1 is SGDLS while CDR2 is YYNGEE. Relative to germline, V is 0 bases shorter and J is 3 bases shorter, with 11 bases between their ends.

This receptor was taken from a person aged 60 to 80 with lung adenocarcinoma. The rearranged segments are TRBV9 and TRBJ2-3; too little of a D gene remains to name it. The source material was FFPE lung adenocarcinoma in situ tissue. Reading the label with the study, this specimen's cell subset or site is: preinvasive adenocarcinoma in situ (AIS). Here the CDR3 is given as CASSVASLWTDTQYF. The bases read TGTGCCAGCAGCGTAGCCAGTCTATGGACAGATACGCAGTATTTT.